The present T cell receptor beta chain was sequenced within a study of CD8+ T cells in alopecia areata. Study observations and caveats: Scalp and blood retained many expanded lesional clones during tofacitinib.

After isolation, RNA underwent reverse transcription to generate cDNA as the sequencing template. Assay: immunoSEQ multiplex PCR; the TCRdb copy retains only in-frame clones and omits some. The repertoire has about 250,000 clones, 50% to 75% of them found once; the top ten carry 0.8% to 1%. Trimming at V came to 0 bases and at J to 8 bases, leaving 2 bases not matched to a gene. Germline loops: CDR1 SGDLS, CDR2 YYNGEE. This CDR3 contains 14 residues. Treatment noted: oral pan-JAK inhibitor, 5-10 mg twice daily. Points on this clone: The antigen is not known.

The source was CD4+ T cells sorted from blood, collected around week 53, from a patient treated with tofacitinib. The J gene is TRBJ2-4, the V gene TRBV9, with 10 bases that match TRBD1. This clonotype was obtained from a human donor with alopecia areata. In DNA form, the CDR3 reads TGTGCCAGCAGCGTAGGACAGGGGGCTTACATTCAGTACTTC. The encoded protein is CASSVGQGAYIQYF.